These T cell receptor beta chains were read from a single sample in a study of blood T cell repertoires in COVID-19. This table comes from immunoSEQ multiplex PCR, and its TCRdb copy is limited to in-frame clones, with some not included. The sample contains roughly 240,000 clones, around 85% of which appear only once. Specimen: peripheral blood. The origin of the receptors is a man aged 50 to 59 with COVID-19, enrolled during active disease. Each CDR3 is given with its conserved first and last residue. D genes are given only for firm matches. Size tells how often a clone was seen (once, few, many) or the class of an expanded clone, and some rows leave it out.

v_gene	d_gene	j_gene	abundance	CDR3nt	CDR3aa
TRBV6-2/TRBV6-3	TRBD1	TRBJ2-7	.	TGTGCCAGCAGTGGACAGGGGGCGAGCTACGAGCAGTACTTC	CASSGQGASYEQYF
TRBV19	TRBD1	TRBJ1-2	once	TGTGCCAGTAAGGGGGCCGGACAGGGAAACTATGGCTACACCTTC	CASKGAGQGNYGYTF
TRBV6-2/TRBV6-3	TRBD2	TRBJ2-3	.	TGTGCCAGCAGCCGCCCCTTGACTAGCGGGGGGGCGAATACGCAGTATTTT	CASSRPLTSGGANTQYF
TRBV7-9	TRBD1	TRBJ1-1	.	TGTGCCAGCAGCCGGGACAGGGGTACTGAAGCTTTCTTT	CASSRDRGTEAFF
TRBV10-3	TRBD1	TRBJ2-2	.	TGTGCCATCAGTGAGCTGACAGGGGGCGCCGGCACCGGGGAGCTGTTTTTT	CAISELTGGAGTGELFF
TRBV10-3	.	TRBJ2-5	.	TGTGCCATCAGAACAGGGTTAACAGAGACCCAGTACTTC	CAIRTGLTETQYF
TRBV5-4	.	TRBJ1-1	.	TGTGCCAGCAGACCAGACAGGTTGATAAACACTGAAGCTTTCTTT	CASRPDRLINTEAFF
TRBV10-3	.	TRBJ1-5	.	TGTGCCATCAGCGCAGATAGCGGTCAGCCCCAGCATTTT	CAISADSGQPQHF
TRBV4-2	.	TRBJ1-5	.	TGTGCCAGCAGCCAAGAGACAGGAATTAGCAATCAGCCCCAGCATTTT	CASSQETGISNQPQHF
TRBV19	TRBD1	TRBJ1-2	.	TGTGCCAGTAGCCTGGACAGGACAAATTATGGCTACACCTTC	CASSLDRTNYGYTF
TRBV2	TRBD1	TRBJ1-6	.	TGTGCCAGCAGGAAGACAGGGGATTCACCCCTCCACTTT	CASRKTGDSPLHF
TRBV5-4	TRBD1	TRBJ2-3	.	TGTGCCAGCAGCTTAGGGACAGGCCCAGATACGCAGTATTTT	CASSLGTGPDTQYF
TRBV6-5	.	TRBJ2-7	.	TGTGCCAGCAGAACAGGGACCCTCTACGAGCAGTACTTC	CASRTGTLYEQYF
TRBV27	TRBD2	TRBJ2-1	many	TGTGCCAGCAGTGCAGCGGGGGCCTCCTACAATGAGCAGTTCTTC	CASSAAGASYNEQFF
TRBV25-1	TRBD2	TRBJ2-2	.	TGTGCCAGCAGCCGGCGGGGGTGGTCCGGGGAGCTGTTTTTT	CASSRRGWSGELFF
TRBV30	.	TRBJ2-6	.	TGTGCCGCCGACGAGGGAGTAGCTGGGGCCAACGTCCTGACTTTC	CAADEGVAGANVLTF
TRBV2	TRBD1	TRBJ1-1	.	TGTGCCAGCAGTGGGGGTGGGACAGGGGTGAACACTGAAGCTTTCTTT	CASSGGGTGVNTEAFF
TRBV6-5	.	TRBJ1-1	.	TGTGCCAGCAGTTACTCACTGCAGGGGCCCGAAGCTTTCTTT	CASSYSLQGPEAFF
TRBV2	.	TRBJ1-5	once	TGTGCCAGCAGTGACGGGATTAGCAATCAGCCCCAGCATTTT	CASSDGISNQPQHF
TRBV2	TRBD1	TRBJ1-5	.	TGTGCCAGCAGTTCCCGGGACAGATATCAGCCCCAGCATTTT	CASSSRDRYQPQHF
TRBV7-2	TRBD2	TRBJ2-7	.	TGTGCCAGCAGCTTCGCGGGGGGTTACTCCTACGAGCAGTACTTC	CASSFAGGYSYEQYF
TRBV28	TRBD1	TRBJ1-1	few	TGTGCCAGCAGTCCCGCGACAGGGGGACGAACTGAAGCTTTCTTT	CASSPATGGRTEAFF
TRBV11-2	.	TRBJ2-5	.	TGTGCCAGCAGCTTATGGTGGGGCGGTGGCCAAGAGACCCAGTACTTC	CASSLWWGGGQETQYF
TRBV7-9	TRBD1	TRBJ1-1	.	TGTGCCAGCAGGTTGGACAGGGGTACGGGCACTGAAGCTTTCTTT	CASRLDRGTGTEAFF
TRBV19	TRBD1	TRBJ1-6	.	TGTGCCAGTAGTCCGGGGACAGGGAATTCACCCCTCCACTTT	CASSPGTGNSPLHF
TRBV6-2/TRBV6-3	.	TRBJ1-2	.	TGTGCCAGCAGTGACCCGGGGAGCGGGGGCCATGGCTACACCTTC	CASSDPGSGGHGYTF
TRBV9	.	TRBJ1-1	once	TGTGCCAGCAGCTCCCAGGTAGGGGCAACTGAAGCTTTCTTT	CASSSQVGATEAFF
TRBV11-2	TRBD1	TRBJ1-5	.	TGTGCCAGCAGCCCACGAACAGGGGGCGGGAGCAATCAGCCCCAGCATTTT	CASSPRTGGGSNQPQHF
TRBV4-2	.	TRBJ1-2	once	TGTGCCAGCAGCCAAGAGCTCAGAGGTAATGGCTACACCTTC	CASSQELRGNGYTF
TRBV6-5	TRBD1	TRBJ1-5	few	TGTGCCAGCAACCCGACAGGGGGCAATCAGCCCCAGCATTTT	CASNPTGGNQPQHF
TRBV4-1	.	TRBJ2-7	.	TGCGCCAGCAGCCAAGTATTAATCCGGGACAAGGCGTCTCCCGAGCAGTACTTC	CASSQVLIRDKASPEQYF
TRBV19	TRBD2	TRBJ2-7	few	TGTGCCAGTAAAGGAAGGGAGGGGACCTACGAGCAGTACTTC	CASKGREGTYEQYF
TRBV19	.	TRBJ1-4	.	TGTGCCAGTATCCGGGGGGGACATGAAAAACTGTTTTTT	CASIRGGHEKLFF
TRBV10-3	TRBD2	TRBJ2-5	.	TGTGCCATCAGTGTCGGCGGGGGGGCGGAAGAGACCCAGTACTTC	CAISVGGGAEETQYF
TRBV9	.	TRBJ2-1	.	TGTGCCAGCAGCGTAGTTGGAGTCCCCAATAAGCAGTTCTTC	CASSVVGVPNKQFF
TRBV7-2	.	TRBJ1-4	.	TGTGCCAGCAGCCAGGGACATAGACGAACTAATGAAAAACTGTTTTTT	CASSQGHRRTNEKLFF
TRBV30	.	TRBJ1-6	.	TGTGCCTGGAACCGGGGTTCAGGATCACCCCTCCACTTT	CAWNRGSGSPLHF
TRBV4-1	TRBD2	TRBJ2-7	once	TGCGCCAGCAGCCTGAGGGGTCCTAGCGGGGGGGAGGTGTACGAGCAGTACTTC	CASSLRGPSGGEVYEQYF
TRBV25-1	.	TRBJ2-5	.	TGTGCCAGCAGTCCGAAGAGGAAAGAGACCCAGTACTTC	CASSPKRKETQYF
TRBV7-2	.	TRBJ1-3	.	TGTGCCAGCAGCTCGACAGGCAAAAACACCATATATTTT	CASSSTGKNTIYF
TRBV10-3	TRBD1	TRBJ2-4	.	TGTGCCATCAGTTCTGGGACAGGTGGGGTTCAGTACTTC	CAISSGTGGVQYF
TRBV7-9	.	TRBJ2-7	few	TGTGCCAGCAGCCCGGATGGAGGGTTCTACGAGCAGTACTTC	CASSPDGGFYEQYF
TRBV2	TRBD1	TRBJ1-5	.	TGTGCCAGCATCTTGGACAGGGGGGTCAATCAGCCCCAGCATTTT	CASILDRGVNQPQHF
TRBV7-9	.	TRBJ1-1	.	TGTGCCAGCAGCCCACGGGGGGAAAGCACTGAAGCTTTCTTT	CASSPRGESTEAFF
TRBV11-3	.	TRBJ2-1	.	TGTGCCAGCAGCTTTACGGGTGCCTACAATGAGCAGTTCTTC	CASSFTGAYNEQFF
TRBV14	.	TRBJ1-2	few	TGTGCCAGCAGCCATGGCAGGGTTGGCTACACCTTC	CASSHGRVGYTF
TRBV11-2	.	TRBJ1-1	.	TGTGCCAGCAGCTCCGGGACATTGAACACTGAAGCTTTCTTT	CASSSGTLNTEAFF
TRBV7-9	.	TRBJ2-1	.	TGTGCCAGCAGCACCTCCGGGGGGCATGAGCAGTTCTTC	CASSTSGGHEQFF
TRBV5-5	TRBD1	TRBJ2-2	.	TGTGCCAGCAGCCCCTGGACAGGGTTAAACACCGGGGAGCTGTTTTTT	CASSPWTGLNTGELFF
TRBV28	.	TRBJ1-5	once	TGTGCCAGCAGTTCTAGCCCCGGGGTTCGGTCCTATTATAGCAATCAGCCCCAGCATTTT	CASSSSPGVRSYYSNQPQHF
TRBV4-1	.	TRBJ1-1	.	TGCGCCAGCAGCCGAGACCAGGGGTGGAACACTGAAGCTTTCTTT	CASSRDQGWNTEAFF
TRBV9	TRBD2	TRBJ2-2	.	TGTGCCAGCAGCATATTTAGCGGGGGGGCCGCCACCGGGGAGCTGTTTTTT	CASSIFSGGAATGELFF
TRBV21-1	.	TRBJ2-1	.	TGTGCCAGCCGCCTCGGGACACGGATACCCAATGAGCAGTTCTTC	CASRLGTRIPNEQFF
TRBV5-1	TRBD2	TRBJ2-2	.	TGCGCCAGCAGCCTGGGACTAGCGGGGAAGACCGGGGAGCTGTTTTTT	CASSLGLAGKTGELFF
TRBV24-1	.	TRBJ2-3	few	TGTGCCACCAGTGATTTGCAAGCCACTCCCGGTACGCAGTATTTT	CATSDLQATPGTQYF
TRBV11-2	TRBD1	TRBJ2-5	.	TGTGCCAGCAGCACTACTGGGACAGGCCAAGAGACCCAGTACTTC	CASSTTGTGQETQYF
TRBV2	.	TRBJ2-7	.	TGTGCCAGCAGTGAACTCGTCTACGAGCAGTACTTC	CASSELVYEQYF